This T cell receptor (beta chain) was sequenced during a study of shared clonotypes between healthy human individuals. In the study overall: Per donor, three plates held CD4 naive cells, three held CD4 memory, two held CD8 naive and one held CD8 memory. Whole-study results and caveats: Roughly 5% was the fraction of naive CD4 clonotypes found shared across a few donors.

Method: immunoSEQ multiplex PCR; TCRdb's copy keeps in-frame clones and lacks some. Seen here are about 1,800,000 clones, over 85% observed once, and the top ten hold roughly 1%. The CDR3 sequence is 14 residues long. Germline V gene lookup returns CDR1 LGHNA and CDR2 YSLEER. Deletions cut 0 bases from V and 3 bases from J, with 9 bases between. Terminally differentiated effector memory CD45RA+ cells were excluded by CCR7 positive selection of CD45RO-negative cells. Concerning this clone itself: Its antigen remains unknown.

The rearrangement joins TRBV4-3 to TRBJ2-7, with D hard to call. The source material was naive CD8+ T cells sorted from blood. This clonotype was obtained from a man aged 18 to 35 in good health. The CDR3 reads CASSQDRLNYEQYF. CDR3 DNA: TGCGCCAGCAGCCAAGACAGATTGAACTACGAGCAGTACTTC.